These 9 T cell receptor beta chains came from one sample sequenced in a study of blood T cell repertoires in COVID-19. Produced via immunoSEQ multiplex PCR; TCRdb's table is partial and in-frame only. The data contain approximately 320,000 clones, roughly 90% of them singletons. The sample was PBMCs or T cells enriched from blood (not recorded which). These TCRs come from a woman younger than 35 who had recovered from COVID-19.

The J gene is TRBJ1-1, the V gene TRBV27, with a tentative D call TRBD1 (5 bases). CDR1 is MNHEY, CDR2 SMNVEV, per germline (reference sequence). The CDR3 loop spans 14 amino acids. The ends were cut back, 4 bases at V and 0 bases at J, with 9 bases in the middle. The CDR3 nucleotides are TGTGCCAGCAGTTCTCCGACAGTGAACACTGAAGCTTTCTTT. Encoded protein: CASSSPTVNTEAFF.

The gene calls are TRBV5-1 and TRBJ2-7, with 8 positions matching TRBD1. V lost 4 bases to trimming and J lost 5 bases; unmatched junction nucleotides: 11. Germline CDR1 reads SGHRS; CDR2 reads YFSETQ. This CDR3 has 15 residues. CDR3 protein: CASSPGQGWGDEQYF. The CDR3 coding sequence is TGCGCCAGCAGCCCAGGACAGGGATGGGGTGACGAGCAGTACTTC.

This sequence joins TRBV12-5 and TRBJ2-7; weak D call: TRBD1 (6 bases). CDR3 size: 17 residues. The germline V gene has CDR1 LGHNT and CDR2 FRNRAP. Trimming removed 5 bases at V and 9 bases at J, with 29 bases between. CDR3 loop: CASGPGMGDRHGVGQYF. The CDR3 region has the DNA TGTGCTAGTGGTCCAGGGATGGGAGACAGGCACGGGGTTGGGCAGTACTTC.

The chain links TRBV7-6 to TRBJ2-7; 8 nucleotides line up with TRBD2. The trim removed 3 bases at V and 4 bases at J, leaving 8 bases unmatched. Germline CDR1 SGHVS, CDR2 FNYEAQ. The CDR3 is 15 amino acids. CDR3 DNA: TGTGCCAGCAGCTTTAAAGCGGGGGAATATTACGAGCAGTACTTC. Encoded protein: CASSFKAGEYYEQYF.

This clone has only a few counts. This chain connects TRBV24-1 to TRBJ2-1, with 10 bases matching TRBD2. Germline CDR1 KGHDR, CDR2 SFDVKD. This CDR3 contains 21 residues. Trimming cost V 3 bases and J 2 bases; bases outside gene matches: 18. DNA of the CDR3: TGTGCCACCAGTGATCTCAAAATCGGACTAGCGGCTCGAGAGGCCTACAATGAGCAGTTCTTC. It translates to CATSDLKIGLAAREAYNEQFF.

This clone has only a few counts. V is TRBV28 and J is TRBJ1-5; the D gene is possibly TRBD1 (5 bases). V was clipped by 11 bases and J by 4 bases, with 15 bases between them. CDR3 size: 13 residues. CDR1 is MDHEN, CDR2 SYDVKM, per germline. For the CDR3, the DNA is TGTGCCTCCCGGGCCAGGGTGAATCAGCCCCAGCATTTT. It specifies CASRARVNQPQHF.

The chain joins TRBV6-2 or TRBV6-3 to TRBJ1-5, with D possibly matching TRBD1 (6 bases). Deletions cut 3 bases from V and 2 bases from J, with 11 bases between. Germline V gene sequence: CDR1 MNHEY, CDR2 SVGEGT. This CDR3 contains 15 residues. The CDR3 DNA reads TGTGCCAGCAGTTATTCAGGGGTACGCAATCAGCCCCAGCATTTT. Translating it yields CASSYSGVRNQPQHF.

This clone was seen a handful of times. This sequence joins TRBV7-2 and TRBJ2-1; 7 nucleotides align to TRBD2. The J segment lost 3 bases and the V segment lost 5 bases, leaving 7 bases of the junction unmatched. This CDR3 has 15 residues. The germline V gene has CDR1 SGHTA and CDR2 FQGNSA. The CDR3 reads CASSLLGGDYNEQFF. CDR3 DNA: TGTGCCAGCAGCCTGTTGGGGGGGGACTACAATGAGCAGTTCTTC.

The chain employs TRBV7-9 and TRBJ1-1, with TRBD1 as a possible D gene (5 bases). The CDR3 runs 13 residues. Germline V gene data show CDR1 as SEHNR and CDR2 as FQNEAQ (reference sequence). V was cut by 6 bases and J by 5 bases, with 13 bases left in between. The CDR3 loop is CASSGQGGTEAFF. In DNA form, the CDR3 reads TGTGCCAGCAGTGGGCAGGGAGGGACTGAAGCTTTCTTT. Filled out from reference TRBV7-9 and TRBJ1-1, the complete variable domain reads DTGVSQNPRHKITKRGQNVTFRCDPISEHNRLYWYRQTLGQGPEFLTYFQNEAQLEKSRLLSDRFSAERPKGSFSTLEIQRTEQGDSAMYLCASSGQGGTEAFFGQGTRLTVV.